Listed here are 24 T cell receptor beta chains from one sample, sequenced in a study of cytomegalovirus exposure and HLA in healthy donors. Primers for the PCR totalled 60 Vbeta and 13 Jbeta. Repertoires were generated with immunoSEQ multiplex PCR, while TCRdb's copy carries only in-frame clones and drops some. The sample lists about 160,000 clones, around 75% occurring once. The sequencing input was PBMCs. Source of these receptors: a man aged 18 to 30 in good health and CMV-seropositive.

The count of this clone is one. The gene calls are TRBV6-1 and TRBJ2-3, with 7 bases that match TRBD1. Germline CDR1 MNHNS, CDR2 SASEGT. This CDR3 region has 15 residues. J was trimmed by 5 bases and V by 7 bases; bases with no gene match: 12. The CDR3 is CASTGGSRGKDTQYF. CDR3 nucleotide sequence: TGTGCCAGCACCGGCGGTTCCAGGGGGAAAGATACGCAGTATTTT.

This clone was counted only a few times. The rearrangement uses TRBV27 and TRBJ1-1, with no clear D. There are 13 residues in the CDR3. From germline, CDR1 is MNHEY and CDR2 SMNVEV (reference sequence). Trimming left V 2 bases short and J 4 bases short, with 8 bases between. The CDR3 sequence: CASSLGEFTEAFF. The CDR3, as DNA: TGTGCCAGCAGTTTAGGGGAGTTCACTGAAGCTTTCTTT.

The genes are TRBV5-1 and TRBJ2-5, with TRBD2 matching 8 bases. The germline V gene has CDR1 SGHRS and CDR2 YFSETQ. CDR3 length: 16 amino acids. V was clipped by 0 bases and J by 3 bases; unmatched bases: 7. The CDR3 nucleotides read TGCGCCAGCAGCTTGGTGGTTAGCGGGGCCGAAGAGACCCAGTACTTC. The encoded protein is CASSLVVSGAEETQYF. The entire variable domain, with the rest obtained from reference TRBV5-1 and TRBJ2-5, is as follows: KAGVTQTPRYLIKTRGQQVTLSCSPISGHRSVSWYQQTPGQGLQFLFEYFSETQRNKGNFPGRFSGRQFSNSRSEMNVSTLELGDSALYLCASSLVVSGAEETQYFGPGTRLLVL.

The chain has TRBV4-1 and TRBJ1-1, with D perhaps TRBD1 (5 bases). The germline gives CDR1 MGHRA, CDR2 YSYEKL. The CDR3 runs to 17 residues. With 1 base removed from V and 4 bases from J, the gap between germline ends came to 19 bases. The CDR3 protein is CASSQGGQGKLATEAFF. CDR3 nucleotide sequence: TGCGCCAGCAGCCAAGGAGGCCAGGGAAAATTAGCCACTGAAGCTTTCTTT.

The genes are TRBV7-2 and TRBJ2-2; TRBD2 matches at 7 bases. The CDR3 is made up of 17 amino acids. Trimming at V came to 4 bases and at J to 1 base, leaving 9 bases not matched to a gene. Germline V gene sequence: CDR1 SGHTA, CDR2 FQGNSA. The chain's CDR3 is CASSSNGGVGNTGELFF. CDR3 nucleotide sequence: TGTGCCAGCAGCTCAAATGGGGGGGTTGGGAACACCGGGGAGCTGTTTTTT.

This clone was seen only a few times. V and J are TRBV29-1 and TRBJ2-1; perhaps TRBD2 as D (6 bases). This CDR3 is 15 amino acids long. V shed 5 bases and J shed 4 bases, with 18 bases lying between them. From germline, CDR1 is SQVTM and CDR2 ANQGSEA. The CDR3 sequence is CSVFVGPGDYNEQFF. In DNA, the CDR3 is TGCAGCGTTTTTGTCGGGCCGGGAGATTACAATGAGCAGTTCTTC.

The genes are TRBV7-9 and TRBJ1-1; tentative D call: TRBD1 (6 bases). Germline V gives CDR1 SEHNR, CDR2 FQNEAQ (reference sequence). The length of the CDR3 is 15 residues. The V gene lost 1 base and the J gene lost 5 bases, with 14 bases spanning the gap. The CDR3 loop reads CASSLGTVSQTEAFF. In DNA, the CDR3 is TGTGCCAGCAGCTTAGGGACAGTATCGCAGACTGAAGCTTTCTTT. The variable domain in full, with the rest retrieved from reference TRBV7-9 and TRBJ1-1, is DTGVSQNPRHKITKRGQNVTFRCDPISEHNRLYWYRQTLGQGPEFLTYFQNEAQLEKSRLLSDRFSAERPKGSFSTLEIQRTEQGDSAMYLCASSLGTVSQTEAFFGQGTRLTVV.

V usage is TRBV18 and J usage is TRBJ1-1, with TRBD1 identical over 10 bases. This CDR3 region has 16 residues. The germline CDR1 and CDR2 sequences are KGHSH and LQKENI. J lost 5 bases, V lost 2 bases, and 8 bases had no gene match. The CDR3 DNA reads as TGTGCCAGCTCACCAACACTCCGGACAGGGGGAACTGAAGCTTTCTTT. Residues: CASSPTLRTGGTEAFF.

CDR3 region: CASRRGAGTDTQYF. The CDR3 nucleotides read TGTGCCAGCCGCCGGGGGGCGGGGACAGATACGCAGTATTTT. The V and J genes are TRBV2 and TRBJ2-3; possible D gene TRBD2, 7 bases. Germline V gene data show CDR1 as SNHLY and CDR2 as FYNNEI. Between the trimmed V and J ends, which lost 8 bases and 3 bases, there was a span of 15 bases. This CDR3 has 14 residues.

The V gene is TRBV2, the J gene TRBJ2-3; TRBD2 matches 7 bases. The CDR3 extends over 12 amino acids. V lost 5 bases to trimming and J lost 10 bases; unmatched junction nucleotides: 6. Germline-derived CDR1 and CDR2 are SNHLY and FYNNEI. Here the CDR3 DNA reads TGTGCCAGCAGTCGGGACTATTTTCCGCAGTATTTT. Its translation: CASSRDYFPQYF.

The CDR3 here is CASGPPLAGRFNEQFF. In nucleotides, the CDR3 is TGTGCTAGTGGCCCTCCACTAGCGGGCCGATTCAATGAGCAGTTCTTC. The chain employs TRBV12-5 and TRBJ2-1; TRBD2 matches 9 bases. Germline CDR1 LGHNT, CDR2 FRNRAP. The CDR3 has 16 residues. The trim removed 6 bases at V and 6 bases at J, leaving 12 bases unmatched.

The chain links TRBV19 to TRBJ1-1; 8 nucleotides align to TRBD1. V lost 4 bases and J lost 8; bases outside the gene matches: 9. CDR3 size: 14 residues. Germline lookup yields CDR1 LNHDA and CDR2 SQIVND (reference sequence). Here the CDR3 reads CASSTQATGVEAFF. CDR3 DNA: TGTGCCAGTAGTACCCAGGCGACAGGGGTGGAAGCTTTCTTT.

This clone was picked up one time. This chain joins TRBV29-1 and TRBJ2-1; TRBD2 might be the D (6 bases). V was clipped by 7 bases and J by 3 bases, with 16 bases between them. Germline V gene sequence: CDR1 SQVTM, CDR2 ANQGSEA. This CDR3 is 14 amino acids long. CDR3 region: CSAIKEGLYNEQFF. The CDR3 region has the DNA TGCAGCGCCATAAAGGAGGGGCTCTACAATGAGCAGTTCTTC.

This chain connects TRBV28 to TRBJ1-2, with D maybe TRBD1 (5 bases). The CDR3 length is 15 residues. Germline CDR1 and CDR2: MDHEN and SYDVKM. Trimming stripped 7 bases from V and 3 bases from J, with 18 bases between. In DNA, the CDR3 is TGTGCCAGCAATGGGCCGGCAGGGCGCGACTATGGCTACACCTTC. Translated: CASNGPAGRDYGYTF.

This chain connects TRBV19 to TRBJ2-1; 8 bases align to TRBD2. Per germline, CDR1 LNHDA and CDR2 SQIVND (reference sequence). The ends lost 5 bases at V and 0 bases at J; junction bases unmatched: 3. This CDR3 spans 15 amino acids. The CDR3 spells CASSSAGGSYNEQFF. As DNA, the CDR3 is TGTGCCAGTAGTTCCGCGGGGGGCTCCTACAATGAGCAGTTCTTC.

This clone turned up a few times. The CDR3 coding sequence is TGTGCCAGCAGCACCTCCCGACAGGGCACAGATACGCAGTATTTT. This sequence encodes CASSTSRQGTDTQYF. The gene calls are TRBV11-3 and TRBJ2-3, with a tentative D call TRBD1 (6 bases). The CDR3 sequence is 15 residues long. Germline V lookup: CDR1 SGHNT, CDR2 YENEEA. Trimming removed 5 bases at V and 1 base at J, with 13 bases between.

This clone showed up just a few times. V and J are TRBV6-5 and TRBJ2-2, with D perhaps matching TRBD1 (6 bases). The CDR3 loop spans 16 amino acids. V lost 1 base to trimming and J lost 2 bases, with 11 bases between them. Germline V gene sequence: CDR1 MNHEY, CDR2 SVGAGI. This CDR3 is CASSYYRTANTGELFF. CDR3 coding DNA: TGTGCCAGCAGTTACTATCGGACAGCCAACACCGGGGAGCTGTTTTTT.

This chain connects TRBV2 to TRBJ2-2; D is perhaps TRBD1 (7 bases). Looked up from germline, CDR1 is SNHLY and CDR2 is FYNNEI. The CDR3 consists of 13 residues. The CDR3 is CAQEGDSTGELFF. CDR3 bases: TGTGCACAGGAGGGGGACAGCACCGGGGAGCTGTTTTTT. Filled out from reference TRBV2 and TRBJ2-2, the complete variable domain reads EPEVTQTPSHQVTQMGQEVILRCVPISNHLYFYWYRQILGQKVEFLVSFYNNEISEKSEIFDDQFSVERPDGSNFTLKIRSTKLEDSAMYFCAQEGDSTGELFFGEGSRLTVL.

The chain recombines TRBV25-1 with TRBJ1-2; perhaps TRBD1 as D (6 bases). V gave up 3 bases and J gave up 0 bases, with 8 bases separating them. CDR3 length equals 14 residues. Per the germline V gene, CDR1 is MGHDK and CDR2 is SYGVNS. The DNA for the CDR3 is TGTGCCAGCAGTGAGACAGGTACTAACTATGGCTACACCTTC. This translates into CASSETGTNYGYTF.

The V call is TRBV28, the J call TRBJ1-1; no clear D. Germline CDR1 is MDHEN and CDR2 is SYDVKM. This CDR3 spans 12 amino acids. The V gene lost 3 bases and the J gene lost 5 bases, with 7 bases spanning the gap. The CDR3: CASSLRGTEAFF. In DNA form, the CDR3 reads TGTGCCAGCAGTTTGCGAGGGACTGAAGCTTTCTTT.

V usage is TRBV2 and J usage is TRBJ2-3, with 10 bases fitting TRBD2. The CDR3 totals 18 residues. V gave up 3 bases and J gave up 0 bases; unmatched junction bases: 9. Germline V gene lookup returns CDR1 SNHLY and CDR2 FYNNEI. This CDR3 is CASSEWFRTSGSTDTQYF. The CDR3 DNA is TGTGCCAGCAGTGAGTGGTTTAGGACTAGCGGAAGCACAGATACGCAGTATTTT.

The rearrangement links TRBV28 to TRBJ2-5; D unresolved. The CDR3 contains 12 residues. Germline V gene lookup returns CDR1 MDHEN and CDR2 SYDVKM. The V gene lost 2 bases and the J gene lost 6 bases, with 7 bases spanning the gap. CDR3 in amino acids: CASSLKLKTQYF. CDR3 DNA: TGTGCCAGCAGTTTAAAATTAAAGACCCAGTACTTC.

The chain employs TRBV19 and TRBJ2-1; TRBD2 is a possible D gene (5 bases). Per the germline V gene, CDR1 is LNHDA and CDR2 is SQIVND (reference sequence). The CDR3 has 14 residues. V was pared by 4 bases and J by 6 bases, with 13 bases between. Here the CDR3 reads CASSTPGIRNEQFF. CDR3 bases: TGTGCCAGTAGTACTCCCGGGATCCGCAATGAGCAGTTCTTC.

The chain carries TRBV10-2 and TRBJ1-1, with D hard to call. V lost 5 bases and J 0 bases, leaving 7 bases between the germline ends. Germline V gene data show CDR1 as WSHSY and CDR2 as SAAADI. The CDR3 totals 13 residues. The CDR3 DNA sequence: TGCGCCAGCAGTCCGGGTCTGAACACTGAAGCTTTCTTT. Translation gives CASSPGLNTEAFF.